This T cell receptor beta chain was retrieved from a study of shared clonotypes between healthy human individuals. This clone has a single count. The study drew its donors from healthy HIV-negative adults without recent acute infections or vaccinations. Profiling relied on immunoSEQ multiplex PCR, and the TCRdb table lists in-frame clones only, not all of them. The sample consists of roughly 2 million clones, approximately 94% of them appearing once. J lost 2 bases, V lost 3 bases, and 2 bases had no gene match. The CDR3 has 14 residues. Germline lookup yields CDR1 MNHEY and CDR2 SMNVEV (reference sequence).

The V and J genes are TRBV27 and TRBJ2-5, with TRBD1 matching 8 bases. This TCR derives from a young man in good health. Sequenced sample: naive CD4+ T cells sorted from blood. Subset in this sample: CD45RA+ positively selected. The DNA for the CDR3 is TGTGCCAGCAGTTTCCGGACAGGGCAAGAGACCCAGTACTTC. Amino acid sequence: CASSFRTGQETQYF.